This T cell receptor beta chain was identified during a study of blood T cells in healthy people across ages. It was with a sample-barcoded 5' primer and a J-beta primer mix that a second PCR of about 6 to 11 cycles was run. Each CDR3 protein is one row after TCRdb ran MiXCR on the 5' RACE reads. The table includes some 1.1 million distinct CDR3 sequences, around two fifths detected once. Drawn from each donor were 8.5 to 10 milliliters of peripheral blood. Germline assignment: CDR1 DFQATT and CDR2 SNEGSKA (reference sequence). This CDR3 comprises 13 residues. J gave up 7 bases and V 6 bases, and 9 bases lay outside the gene matches.

The sequence derives from a man aged 18 to 35 in good health. Sequenced: blood. The rearrangement links TRBV20-1 to TRBJ1-5; 7 bases align to TRBD1. CDR3 DNA sequence: TGCAGTGCAATAGACAGGGCGAGACAGCCCCAGCATTTT. It specifies CSAIDRARQPQHF.